A selection of T cell receptor beta chains follows, all from one sample in a study of T-cell reconstitution after alpha-beta-depleted transplantation in children. TCRdb re-analysed the PCR reads in MiXCR, keeping a single row per CDR3 protein. Of fewer than 1 million distinct CDR3 sequences listed, approximately 15% are singletons. The sample consisted of PBMCs, mostly from graft donor cells, taken 360 days after TCRalphabeta/CD19-depleted stem cell transplant. Source of these receptors: a male patient younger than 18 who had a stem cell transplant for acute lymphoblastic leukemia, so the T cells may come from the graft donor. CDR3s include the opening cysteine and the closing phenylalanine or tryptophan. The order of the fields is J gene, D gene, clone size, V gene, CDR3 protein, CDR3 DNA. D genes are given only for firm matches. Expanded clones get a size class; other rows say once, few or many, or leave the size out.

TRBJ2-1,NA,few,TRBV25-1,CASSESTYSYNEQFF,TGTGCCAGCAGTGAATCTACCTACTCCTACAATGAGCAGTTCTTC
TRBJ2-5,TRBD1,few,TRBV10-3,CAISSGGGETQYF,TGTGCCATCAGTTCAGGGGGCGGTGAGACCCAGTACTTC
TRBJ1-4,TRBD1,NA,TRBV20-1,CSARVTGPLLNEKLFF,TGCAGTGCTAGGGTGACAGGGCCGTTGCTTAATGAAAAACTGTTTTTT
TRBJ2-7,TRBD2,NA,TRBV30,CAWNRREAGSSYEQYF,TGTGCCTGGAATAGACGGGAGGCGGGGAGCTCCTACGAGCAGTACTTC
TRBJ2-7,TRBD2,NA,TRBV19,CASSMGSGVTYEQYF,TGTGCCAGTAGTATGGGTAGCGGGGTTACCTACGAGCAGTACTTC
TRBJ2-3,NA,few,TRBV5-1,CASRLPNTVTDTQYF,TGCGCCAGCAGATTGCCGAACACAGTTACAGATACGCAGTATTTT
TRBJ2-3,NA,few,TRBV21-1,CASSKGHSRTDTQYF,TGTGCCAGCAGCAAAGGTCACTCACGCACAGATACGCAGTATTTT
TRBJ2-3,NA,NA,TRBV20-1,CSAVERLSGGARDTQYF,TGCAGTGCCGTCGAGCGCCTTAGCGGAGGGGCAAGAGATACGCAGTATTTT
TRBJ2-7,NA,NA,TRBV11-2,CASAFIYEQYF,TGTGCCAGCGCTTTCATCTACGAGCAGTACTTC
TRBJ2-7,TRBD2,few,TRBV4-1,CASSQDRAGLAGREQYF,TGCGCCAGCAGCCAAGATCGAGCCGGACTAGCGGGACGCGAGCAGTACTTC
TRBJ2-7,NA,few,TRBV12-3/TRBV12-4,CASSPVADYEQYF,TGTGCCAGCAGCCCCGTAGCGGACTACGAGCAGTACTTC
TRBJ2-2,NA,few,TRBV12-3/TRBV12-4,CASSRYRVGELFF,TGTGCCAGCAGCCGTTACAGGGTCGGGGAGCTGTTTTTT
TRBJ1-2,NA,NA,TRBV20-1,CSALTHSPYGYTF,TGCAGTGCCCTGACACATTCCCCCTATGGCTACACCTTC
TRBJ2-2,TRBD2,NA,TRBV7-8,CASSSPSGSTGELFF,TGTGCCAGCAGCTCTCCTAGCGGGAGCACCGGGGAGCTGTTTTTT
TRBJ1-1,NA,few,TRBV25-1,CASRNRMNTEAFF,TGTGCCAGCAGAAACAGGATGAACACTGAAGCTTTCTTT
TRBJ2-7,TRBD2,few,TRBV18,CASSPRASGSSYEQYF,TGTGCCAGCTCACCACGGGCTAGCGGGAGCTCCTACGAGCAGTACTTC
TRBJ2-7,NA,many,TRBV6-5,CASSYSQLTYEQYF,TGTGCCAGCAGTTATTCGCAGCTTACCTACGAGCAGTACTTC
TRBJ1-1,TRBD1,few,TRBV29-1,CSAGTGARGNTEAFF,TGCAGCGCCGGGACAGGGGCAAGAGGGAACACTGAAGCTTTCTTT
TRBJ2-5,NA,NA,TRBV10-3,CAISESKGRQTQYF,TGTGCCATCAGTGAGTCCAAGGGTCGGCAGACCCAGTACTTC